This T cell receptor (beta chain) stems from a study of cytomegalovirus exposure and HLA in healthy donors. Regarding the study as a whole: With DRB1 most and HLA-C fewest, TCR association rates differed between HLA loci in a later analysis. The study dropped some indistinguishable V segments, TRBV6-2 and TRBV6-3 among them. Most of the TCR beta V segments (in an earlier analysis) were productive either about 87% or about 30% of the time. Across all donors, roughly uniform sequencing depth was an assumption of the presence/absence analyses.

The CDR3 extends over 15 amino acids. The trim removed 2 bases at V and 4 bases at J, leaving 3 bases unmatched. Germline V gene sequence: CDR1 SGHTA, CDR2 FQGNSA. Concerning this clone: The antigen remains undetermined.

The PCR used 60 Vbeta and 13 Jbeta primers. Assay: immunoSEQ multiplex PCR; the TCRdb copy retains only in-frame clones and omits some. The sample includes roughly 99,000 clones, about 74% of them seen just once. This TCR derives from a male donor in good health and CMV-seronegative. This rearrangement joins TRBV7-2 to TRBJ1-3, with 9 bases matching TRBD1. Input material: PBMCs. This chain's CDR3 is CASSLRQGEGNTIYF. In nucleotides, the CDR3 is TGTGCCAGCAGCTTACGACAGGGGGAAGGAAACACCATATATTTT.